This TCR beta chain was recovered during a study of blood T cell repertoires in COVID-19. Generated by immunoSEQ multiplex PCR, the TCRdb table keeps only in-frame clones and is missing some. The sample carries approximately 210,000 clones, around four fifths recorded once. Germline CDR1 and CDR2: SGHTA and FQGNSA. This CDR3 is built from 15 residues. Trimming cost V 1 base and J 6 bases; bases outside gene matches: 6. This rearrangement joins TRBV7-2 to TRBJ2-1, with 7 bases lining up with TRBD2. Source material: peripheral blood. This TCR derives from a man in his forties or fifties with active or convalescent COVID-19. Here the CDR3 DNA reads TGTGCCAGCAGCTTAGTGGGGGGGACTGGCAATGAGCAGTTCTTC. Its translation is CASSLVGGTGNEQFF.